This TCR beta chain appears in the sequencing data of a study of blood T cell repertoires in COVID-19. Study as a whole: COVID-19 samples, acute and convalescent, were from the United States, Italy and Spain. PBMCs, B-cell-depleted T cells, or T cells provided the cDNA or gDNA that made up the material.

In the original workflow: Cell counts per sample came from amplifying reference gene primers. Profiled with immunoSEQ multiplex PCR; TCRdb holds only in-frame clones, not every one. V, J and clone size derive from that table, while D and trimming were established from the DNA sequence. The repertoire holds about 170,000 clones, just over 85% seen once, with 7% in the top ten. This sequence was found in a man aged 45-65 years with active or convalescent COVID-19. The sequencing sample was made of peripheral blood.

The CDR3 sequence is CASSKPVLGGDTEAFF. For the CDR3, the DNA is TGTGCCAGCAGCAAGCCCGTACTAGGAGGAGACACTGAAGCTTTCTTT. The chain combines TRBV7-8 with TRBJ1-1; D unresolved. V was shortened by 5 bases and J by 3 bases, with 19 bases between the two germline ends. Germline CDR1 is SGHVS and CDR2 is FQNEAQ. The CDR3 is 16 amino acids.